This T cell receptor (beta chain) derives from a study of cytomegalovirus exposure and HLA in healthy donors. Study outcomes and limitations: Cytomegalovirus association was assigned to approximately 160 TCR beta chains.

A note on this clone: Antigen unknown.

Donors showed nominal health when sampled, although they likely had unrecorded immune exposures. CDR3 size: 15 residues. The ends were cut back, 0 bases at V and 2 bases at J, with 8 bases in the middle. Germline V gives CDR1 MNHEY, CDR2 SVGAGI. The study ran its PCR with 60 Vbeta and 13 Jbeta primers. Sequenced by immunoSEQ multiplex PCR; TCRdb stores in-frame clones only, minus some. Seen here are approximately 170,000 clones, about 85% observed once, and the top ten hold 1%. This receptor was identified in a boy under 10 years old in good health and CMV-seronegative. Sequencing was carried out using PBMCs. This chain uses TRBV6-5 with TRBJ1-5; D may be TRBD1 (5 bases). The CDR3 region is CASSYSAGGNQPQHF. DNA for the CDR3: TGTGCCAGCAGTTACTCGGCGGGGGGCAATCAGCCCCAGCATTTT.